Below are 12 T cell receptor beta chains sequenced from a single sample in a study of T-cell memory formation after mild COVID-19. TCRdb independently ran MiXCR on the 5' RACE reads; one entry per CDR3 protein. Among hundreds of thousands of distinct CDR3 sequences listed, around a sixth were seen once. Specimen: PBMCs or a T cell subset sorted from them (not recorded which). Receptors originate from an adult woman who had mild COVID-19 (a few samples of this study predate the infection). Cell type and time point are not known.

The gene calls are TRBV20-1 and TRBJ2-1, with 7 bases lining up with TRBD2. The trim removed 5 bases at V and 0 bases at J, leaving 4 bases unmatched. Germline CDR1 reads DFQATT; CDR2 reads SNEGSKA (reference sequence). The CDR3 sequence is 14 residues long. As DNA, the CDR3 is TGCAGTGCTCGTCCGGGGGGCTCCTACAATGAGCAGTTCTTC. Its protein is CSARPGGSYNEQFF.

In its sample, this clonotype was seen a few times. The chain joins TRBV29-1 to TRBJ2-2, with D unresolved. Germline V lookup: CDR1 SQVTM, CDR2 ANQGSEA. Trimming left V 2 bases short and J 0 bases short, with 10 bases between. CDR3 length equals 15 residues. The CDR3 reads CSVEWAVANTGELFF. The DNA of the CDR3 is TGCAGCGTTGAATGGGCGGTGGCGAACACCGGGGAGCTGTTTTTT.

This sequence joins TRBV6-2 or TRBV6-3 and TRBJ1-6; D is unresolved. Germline V gene lookup returns CDR1 MNHEY and CDR2 SVGEGT. Between the trimmed V and J ends, which lost 4 bases and 0 bases, there was a span of 7 bases. The CDR3 is 15 residues long. Here the CDR3 reads CASSSAVSYNSPLHF. The CDR3, as DNA: TGTGCCAGCAGTTCGGCTGTCTCCTATAATTCACCCCTCCACTTT.

This chain links TRBV24-1 with TRBJ2-7; D is ambiguous. Germline CDR1 is KGHDR and CDR2 is SFDVKD. The length of the CDR3 is 12 residues. V lost 4 bases to trimming and J lost 5 bases, with 8 bases between them. CDR3 nucleotides: TGTGCCACCAGTGACCCCGGAGACGAGCAGTACTTC. Its protein is CATSDPGDEQYF.

At least ten counts were recorded for this clonotype. The chain is built from TRBV12-3 or TRBV12-4 and TRBJ2-1; 13 bases align to TRBD2. This CDR3 has 17 amino acids. Germline trimming cut 0 bases from V and 4 bases from J; bases unmatched to any gene: 3. CDR3 amino acids: CASSLAGLAGKYNEQFF. DNA of the CDR3: TGTGCCAGCAGTTTAGCGGGACTAGCGGGAAAGTACAATGAGCAGTTCTTC.

The J gene is TRBJ2-1, the V gene TRBV2, with D perhaps matching TRBD2 (6 bases). This CDR3 has 16 amino acids. V gave up 7 bases and J gave up 8 bases, with 24 bases separating them. Per the germline V gene, CDR1 is SNHLY and CDR2 is FYNNEI. CDR3 coding DNA: TGTGCCAGCACTACTAGCTACGGGGGAACCGGGGATGAGCAGTTCTTC. It yields the protein CASTTSYGGTGDEQFF.

This clonotype was seen a handful of times. The rearrangement joins TRBV6-6 to TRBJ2-5; D gene ambiguous. Germline CDR1 is MNHNY and CDR2 is SVGAGI (reference sequence). The CDR3 runs 17 residues. The ends were cut back, 2 bases at V and 1 base at J, with 17 bases in the middle. CDR3: CASSYRYDVGSQETQYF. CDR3 bases: TGTGCCAGCAGTTACCGGTATGACGTGGGCAGCCAAGAGACCCAGTACTTC.

The table lists this clonotype with a few counts. V and J are TRBV3-1 and TRBJ2-1; D is unclear. In germline, CDR1 is LGHDT, CDR2 YNNKEL (reference sequence). Trimming shortened V by 5 bases and J by 9 bases, and 20 bases separated the two germline ends. The CDR3 is 15 amino acids. CDR3 region: CASSKKIRGPSEQFF. The CDR3 bases are TGTGCCAGCAGCAAAAAAATTCGAGGCCCCAGTGAGCAGTTCTTC.

This clonotype was picked up many times. CDR3 nucleotides: TGCGCCAGCAGCTTGCAGGGGAATGAGCAGTTCTTC. This translates into CASSLQGNEQFF. The rearrangement joins TRBV5-1 to TRBJ2-1, with a tentative D call TRBD1 (6 bases). CDR1 is SGHRS, CDR2 YFSETQ, per germline. CDR3 size: 12 residues. V shed 1 base and J shed 7 bases, with 6 bases lying between them.

This clonotype was detected ten times or more. The chain employs TRBV5-1 and TRBJ2-7; D may be TRBD2 (5 bases). The CDR3 covers 14 residues. Looked up from germline, CDR1 is SGHRS and CDR2 is YFSETQ. Between the trimmed V and J ends, which lost 0 bases and 7 bases, there was a span of 14 bases. CDR3 DNA: TGCGCCAGCAGCTTGGCCAACGGGATGATTGAGCAGTACTTC. This encodes CASSLANGMIEQYF.

This clonotype was recorded at least ten times. The gene calls are TRBV5-1 and TRBJ2-4; no definite D call. The ends were cut back, 3 bases at V and 5 bases at J, with 12 bases in the middle. This CDR3 contains 14 residues. The germline V gene encodes CDR1 SGHRS and CDR2 YFSETQ. CDR3 sequence (DNA): TGCGCCAGCAGCTCTTTGCCGGGCGAAAACATTCAGTACTTC. Protein: CASSSLPGENIQYF.

Only one count was recorded for this clonotype. CDR3 in amino acids: CASSLGGPPYEQYF. DNA for the CDR3: TGTGCCAGCAGTTTAGGGGGCCCCCCCTACGAGCAGTACTTC. This rearrangement joins TRBV12-3 or TRBV12-4 to TRBJ2-7; perhaps TRBD1 as D (5 bases). The CDR3 runs to 14 residues. Deletions cut 1 base from V and 2 bases from J, with 9 bases between.